The TCR beta chain under discussion was sequenced for a study of shared clonotypes between healthy human individuals. Looking at the study overall: Each donor's CD4 naive and CD4 memory cells filled three plates apiece, CD8 naive two, and CD8 memory one. Study results and caveats: With several donors compared, roughly 4.9% of naive CD4 clonotypes were shared. What naive subsets generally showed was a larger estimated richness than memory subsets showed.

The assay ran at deep level. Assay used: immunoSEQ multiplex PCR; TCRdb lists only in-frame clones, some missing. The repertoire has under 1,100,000 clones, 60% to 80% of them found once; the top ten carry about 1.5%. A word on this clone: Antigen: not known.

Trimming removed 2 bases from V and 2 bases from J, with 9 bases in between. This CDR3 spans 14 amino acids. The germline V gene has CDR1 SQVTM and CDR2 ANQGSEA. Sequenced sample: memory CD4+ T cells sorted from blood. As for subset: CD45RA-negative fraction. V usage is TRBV29-1 and J usage is TRBJ2-2; D is ambiguous. This sequence originates from a man between 18 and 29 years old in good health. The CDR3 DNA reads as TGCAGCGTTGAAACGTATTTCAACACCGGGGAGCTGTTTTTT. Its protein is CSVETYFNTGELFF.